This entry lists 8 T cell receptor beta chains sequenced from one sample in a study of post-analysis software for immune sequencing data. The TCR beta cDNA libraries carried unique molecular identifiers. TCRdb reprocessed the PCR reads with MiXCR, giving one entry per CDR3 protein. Of more than 450,000 distinct CDR3 sequences listed, less than 40% are singletons. The study, taken as a whole, reports: TRBV5-6, TRBV5-1 and TRBV20-1 belonged to a set of about five TRBV segments that were more frequent in patients than controls.

For these TCRs, the target antigens are not known. The sample comprised blood. These receptors came from a girl aged 2 to 17 with multiple sclerosis.

As for this clonotype: A junction end diverges from the germline sequence, so it may reflect a read error. The V and J genes are TRBV20-1 and TRBJ2-1, with 7 nucleotides matching TRBD1. Germline CDR1 DFQATT, CDR2 SNEGSKA (reference sequence). The CDR3 length is 14 residues. CDR3 residues: CSAPRQGRGNVQFF. Here the CDR3 DNA reads TGCAGTGCTCCCCGACAGGGAAGGGGCAATGTGCAGTTCTTC.

This chain uses TRBV6-5 with TRBJ1-1; D unclear. V was cut by 3 bases and J by 3 bases, with 11 bases left in between. Germline loops: CDR1 MNHEY, CDR2 SVGAGI. The CDR3 consists of 14 residues. The CDR3 here is CASSYVAEYTEAFF. The CDR3, as DNA: TGTGCCAGCAGTTATGTGGCAGAGTACACTGAAGCTTTCTTT.

This clonotype occurred a few times. V gene TRBV19 combines with J gene TRBJ1-2; D is unresolved. The germline V gene encodes CDR1 LNHDA and CDR2 SQIVND (reference sequence). This CDR3 region has 14 residues. Trimming took off 5 bases at V and 7 bases at J, with 17 bases between the two ends. Here the CDR3 reads CASSRTGLGSGYTF. The CDR3 bases are TGTGCCAGTAGTCGAACGGGTCTAGGCAGTGGCTACACCTTC.

J is TRBJ2-3 and V is TRBV7-2; 9 bases align to TRBD2. Trimming took 3 bases from V and 4 from J; bases not matched to a gene: 5. The CDR3 has 15 amino acids. Germline-derived CDR1 and CDR2 are SGHTA and FQGNSA. CDR3 residues: CASSFASGVSDTQYF. Here the CDR3 DNA reads TGTGCCAGCAGCTTCGCTAGCGGGGTATCAGATACGCAGTATTTT.

The rearrangement uses TRBV20-1 and TRBJ1-2; 7 nucleotides agree with TRBD1. Germline assignment: CDR1 DFQATT and CDR2 SNEGSKA (reference sequence). The V segment lost 6 bases and the J segment 4 bases; nucleotides outside the gene matches: 11. The CDR3 spans 14 residues. The CDR3 DNA reads as TGCAGTGCGAATGACAGGGCCTTGGGCTATGGCTACACCTTC. It codes for CSANDRALGYGYTF.

This clonotype was seen more than once but under ten times. The chain couples TRBV5-1 to TRBJ2-5; a weak D match, TRBD2 (6 bases). V lost 0 bases and J lost 1, with 13 bases in between. The CDR3 has 16 residues. Germline CDR1 and CDR2: SGHRS and YFSETQ. DNA of the CDR3: TGCGCCAGCAGCTTGGGAAGGGGAGGAGGCCAAGAGACCCAGTACTTC. Its protein product is CASSLGRGGGQETQYF.

This clonotype was counted between two and nine times. The V call is TRBV7-9, the J call TRBJ2-1; 8 bases match TRBD2. CDR3 length equals 17 residues. Germline V gene sequence: CDR1 SEHNR, CDR2 FQNEAQ (reference sequence). Unmatched junction bases numbered 15, after V lost 6 bases and J lost 5 bases. DNA of the CDR3: TGTGCCAGCAGGGAACAACTAGCGGCCGAAACAAACAATGAGCAGTTCTTC. Translating it yields CASREQLAAETNNEQFF.

This clonotype has more than one count but fewer than ten. The V call is TRBV6-1, the J call TRBJ1-2, with D uncertain. With 7 bases removed from V and 4 bases from J, the gap between germline ends came to 10 bases. The CDR3 runs to 12 residues. The germline CDR1 and CDR2 sequences are MNHNS and SASEGT. This CDR3 is CASTREGYGYTF. CDR3 coding DNA: TGTGCCAGCACCCGGGAAGGCTATGGCTACACCTTC.